The entry that follows covers one TCR beta chain sequence. Antigen unknown. This record belongs to a study of cytomegalovirus exposure and HLA in healthy donors. Study-wide findings and caveats: Among TCR beta chains, those listed as cytomegalovirus-associated numbered under 200. Under in vitro conditions, three CMV-associated chains were confirmed as specific for CMV antigens.

The donors were part of the 120-subject validation cohort, which stood apart from the approximately 670-subject first cohort. TCRdb keeps only in-frame clones here, not all; method: immunoSEQ multiplex PCR. The sample has roughly 100,000 clones, approximately 90% seen once; the top ten hold approximately 4%. Sequencing was performed on PBMCs. The TCR was taken from a woman aged 18 to 35 in good health and CMV-seropositive.

The CDR3 loop reads CASSERLAGGPGELFF. CDR3 nucleotide sequence: TGTGCCAGCAGTGAACGACTAGCGGGAGGGCCCGGGGAGCTGTTTTTT. V gene TRBV6-1 combines with J gene TRBJ2-2; TRBD2 aligns across 14 bases. In germline, CDR1 is MNHNS, CDR2 SASEGT. V gave up 2 bases and J gave up 6 bases; unmatched junction bases: 2. This CDR3 is built from 16 residues.